The 27 T cell receptor beta chains reported below all come from one sample, sequenced in a study of cytomegalovirus exposure and HLA in healthy donors. PCR amplification relied on 60 Vbeta primers (plus 13 Jbeta primers). Assay used: immunoSEQ multiplex PCR; TCRdb lists only in-frame clones, some missing. The sample yields 120,000 or so clones, 15% seen once. Material: PBMCs. These receptor sequences come from a woman younger than 35 in good health and CMV-seronegative.

The chain employs TRBV5-6 and TRBJ2-7, with 11 bases aligning to TRBD2. V shed 2 bases, J shed 3 bases, and the junction held 4 bases outside the gene matches. The CDR3 is 15 residues long. Per the germline V gene, CDR1 is SGHDT and CDR2 is YYEEEE. This CDR3 is CASSLSSGGSYEQYF. CDR3 DNA: TGTGCCAGCAGCTTATCTAGCGGGGGGAGCTACGAGCAGTACTTC.

This clone was seen repeatedly, ten times or more. The chain recombines TRBV6-5 with TRBJ1-6, with D tentatively TRBD1 (6 bases). Germline CDR1 reads MNHEY; CDR2 reads SVGAGI. This CDR3 spans 16 amino acids. Trimming shortened V by 4 bases and J by 6 bases, and 16 bases separated the two germline ends. CDR3 sequence reads: CASSLLDSLLNSPLHF. The CDR3 bases are TGTGCCAGCAGTTTACTGGACAGTCTTCTTAATTCACCCCTCCACTTT.

This clone came up a few times. The chain uses TRBV7-3 and TRBJ2-5, with a weak D call TRBD2 (6 bases). The CDR3 extends over 16 amino acids. V lost 2 bases, J lost 2 bases, and 15 bases lay in between. Per germline, CDR1 SGHTA and CDR2 FQGTGA. CDR3 loop: CASSLGAVRGQETQYF. The CDR3 region has the DNA TGTGCCAGCAGCTTAGGAGCCGTCCGGGGGCAAGAGACCCAGTACTTC.

This chain joins TRBV2 and TRBJ2-2; 7 positions agree with TRBD1. Trimming at V came to 2 bases and at J to 7 bases, leaving 13 bases not matched to a gene. The CDR3 length is 17 residues. Germline V gives CDR1 SNHLY, CDR2 FYNNEI. Here the CDR3 reads CASSELRQGYRIGELFF. For the CDR3, the DNA is TGTGCCAGCAGTGAACTCCGACAGGGTTATAGAATCGGGGAGCTGTTTTTT.

This rearrangement joins TRBV23-1 to TRBJ1-5; D unclear. TRBV23-1 counts as an open reading frame of uncertain function. The CDR3 contains 14 residues. V was shortened by 2 bases and J by 2 bases, with 7 bases between the two germline ends. CDR3: CASSQVRGNQPQHF. The CDR3 nucleotides are TGCGCCAGCAGTCAAGTACGGGGCAATCAGCCCCAGCATTTT.

The V gene is TRBV7-8, the J gene TRBJ2-7; a possible D gene is TRBD2 (5 bases). The CDR3 contains 13 residues. Germline loops: CDR1 SGHVS, CDR2 FQNEAQ. Trimming removed 6 bases from V and 2 bases from J, with 11 bases in between. CDR3 in amino acids: CASREGSAYEQYF. CDR3 nucleotides: TGTGCCAGCAGAGAGGGATCAGCCTACGAGCAGTACTTC.

This clone showed up just a few times. The rearrangement links TRBV4-2 to TRBJ2-3, with a tentative D call TRBD2 (6 bases). The CDR3 has 16 residues. Germline values: CDR1 LGHNA, CDR2 YNFKEQ. The V and J ends lost 1 base and 2 bases respectively, with 13 bases between them. The CDR3 reads CASSQVSSAYTDTQYF. In DNA form, the CDR3 reads TGTGCCAGCAGCCAAGTCTCTAGCGCATACACAGATACGCAGTATTTT.

This clone has just a few counts. This chain joins TRBV28 and TRBJ2-7; 7 bases line up with TRBD2. The V segment lost 5 bases and the J segment 0 bases; nucleotides outside the gene matches: 7. Germline CDR1 MDHEN, CDR2 SYDVKM. The CDR3 extends over 15 amino acids. CDR3 amino acids: CASSASGKSSYEQYF. The CDR3 bases are TGTGCCAGCAGTGCTAGCGGAAAGAGCTCCTACGAGCAGTACTTC.

V usage is TRBV5-1 and J usage is TRBJ2-1; D call uncertain. The CDR3 extends over 14 amino acids. The germline V gene has CDR1 SGHRS and CDR2 YFSETQ. V was shortened by 0 bases and J by 6 bases, with 10 bases between the two germline ends. The CDR3 DNA is TGCGCCAGCAGCTTGGGGGTACAGCCCAATGAGCAGTTCTTC. This translates into CASSLGVQPNEQFF. Using reference TRBV5-1 and TRBJ2-1 for the parts outside the CDR3, the full variable domain is KAGVTQTPRYLIKTRGQQVTLSCSPISGHRSVSWYQQTPGQGLQFLFEYFSETQRNKGNFPGRFSGRQFSNSRSEMNVSTLELGDSALYLCASSLGVQPNEQFFGPGTRLTVL.

Only a few counts were recorded for this clone. The rearrangement joins TRBV28 to TRBJ2-7, with 8 bases matching TRBD1. Germline CDR1 and CDR2: MDHEN and SYDVKM. This CDR3 region has 14 residues. J gave up 6 bases and V 3 bases, and 7 bases lay outside the gene matches. The DNA of the CDR3 is TGTGCCAGCAGTTTGGGACAGGAGATATCCGAGCAGTACTTC. It translates to CASSLGQEISEQYF.

This clone came up a few times. CDR3 in amino acids: CASSLPGQGSTDTQYF. CDR3 sequence (DNA): TGTGCCAGCAGCTTACCGGGACAGGGTAGCACAGATACGCAGTATTTT. The chain links TRBV5-4 to TRBJ2-3; the match to TRBD1 covers 9 bases. V shed 2 bases and J 0 bases; nucleotides not matched to a gene: 4. The CDR3 sequence is 16 residues long. CDR1 and CDR2 from the germline V gene are SGHNT and YYREEE (reference sequence).

This clone was seen only a few times. The V gene is TRBV6-5, the J gene TRBJ1-2, with 8 nucleotides matching TRBD1. Germline V gene sequence: CDR1 MNHEY, CDR2 SVGAGI. Germline trimming cut 2 bases from V and 8 bases from J; bases unmatched to any gene: 7. This CDR3 has 14 residues. The CDR3 sequence: CASSYSGQGGGYTF. CDR3 coding DNA: TGTGCCAGCAGTTACAGTGGACAGGGAGGGGGCTACACCTTC.

This clone was found a few times. The chain employs TRBV28 and TRBJ1-1; D gene unclear. V lost 6 bases and J 0 bases, leaving 14 bases between the germline ends. The CDR3 length is 15 residues. Germline CDR1 reads MDHEN; CDR2 reads SYDVKM. Written as DNA, the CDR3 is TGTGCCAGCAGCTCAGTAGGACTCGTGAACACTGAAGCTTTCTTT. Translation gives CASSSVGLVNTEAFF.

The chain is built from TRBV4-2 and TRBJ2-7; tentative D call: TRBD2 (6 bases). Germline V gives CDR1 LGHNA, CDR2 YNFKEQ. This CDR3 spans 17 amino acids. Trimming took off 0 bases at V and 1 base at J, with 16 bases between the two ends. CDR3 sequence (DNA): TGTGCCAGCAGCCAAGAACCCCAGGCGGGGCGTTCCTACGAGCAGTACTTC. Protein: CASSQEPQAGRSYEQYF.

The CDR3 coding sequence is TGTGCCAGCAGCTCGTCGGACAGGACCAACCTCTACGAGCAGTACTTC. Encoded protein: CASSSSDRTNLYEQYF. The J gene is TRBJ2-7, the V gene TRBV7-8; 7 nucleotides agree with TRBD1. This CDR3 contains 16 residues. After removal of 4 bases from V and 3 bases from J, the junction contained 12 bases not matched to a gene. Per germline, CDR1 SGHVS and CDR2 FQNEAQ. Supplemented by reference TRBV7-8 and TRBJ2-7, the full variable domain reads GAGVSQSPRYKVAKRGQDVALRCDPISGHVSLFWYQQALGQGPEFLTYFQNEAQLDKSGLPSDRFFAERPEGSVSTLKIQRTQQEDSAVYLCASSSSDRTNLYEQYFGPGTRLTVT.

The V gene is TRBV7-2, the J gene TRBJ2-3; the D gene is possibly TRBD1 (6 bases). The CDR3 consists of 19 residues. Germline lookup yields CDR1 SGHTA and CDR2 FQGNSA. Trimming removed 0 bases from V and 1 base from J, with 20 bases in between. CDR3 region: CASSLAGAGRRYRTDTQYF. Here the CDR3 DNA reads TGTGCCAGCAGCTTAGCGGGGGCCGGGCGCCGGTATCGCACAGATACGCAGTATTTT.

This clone came up a few times. V and J are TRBV7-2 and TRBJ2-3, with D possibly being TRBD1 (6 bases). The length of the CDR3 is 15 residues. Trimming removed 2 bases at V and 5 bases at J, with 14 bases between. The germline V gene encodes CDR1 SGHTA and CDR2 FQGNSA. The CDR3: CASSLQGQTGDTQYF. The CDR3 DNA follows: TGTGCCAGCAGCTTACAAGGACAGACGGGAGATACGCAGTATTTT. The variable domain in full, completed from reference TRBV7-2 and TRBJ2-3, reads GAGVSQSPSNKVTEKGKDVELRCDPISGHTALYWYRQSLGQGLEFLIYFQGNSAPDKSGLPSDRFSAERTGGSVSTLTIQRTQQEDSAVYLCASSLQGQTGDTQYFGPGTRLTVL.

The chain combines TRBV6-6 with TRBJ2-5; 10 positions agree with TRBD2. The CDR3 covers 14 residues. J was trimmed by 4 bases and V by 5 bases; bases with no gene match: 4. Germline lookup yields CDR1 MNHNY and CDR2 SVGAGI (reference sequence). The CDR3 region is CASSRTSGPETQYF. Written as DNA, the CDR3 is TGTGCCAGCAGTCGGACTAGCGGCCCAGAGACCCAGTACTTC.

This clone was counted between two and nine times. The chain is built from TRBV14 and TRBJ1-1; possible D gene TRBD1, 6 bases. V was clipped by 4 bases and J by 2 bases, with 20 bases between them. Germline V gene data show CDR1 as SGHDN and CDR2 as FVKESK. The CDR3 loop spans 17 amino acids. The CDR3 nucleotides read TGTGCCAGCAGCCCAAGGGGGGGGTTCATGCGAAACACTGAAGCTTTCTTT. Amino acids: CASSPRGGFMRNTEAFF.

CDR3 protein: CASSPGGGGGDTQYF. The DNA for the CDR3 is TGTGCCAGCAGCCCAGGGGGCGGGGGGGGAGATACGCAGTATTTT. The chain recombines TRBV7-8 with TRBJ2-3; TRBD2 might be the D (9 bases). Trimming cost V 5 bases and J 5 bases, with 17 bases left between them. The CDR3 is 15 residues long. Germline CDR1 SGHVS, CDR2 FQNEAQ. Supplemented by reference TRBV7-8 and TRBJ2-3, the full variable domain reads GAGVSQSPRYKVAKRGQDVALRCDPISGHVSLFWYQQALGQGPEFLTYFQNEAQLDKSGLPSDRFFAERPEGSVSTLKIQRTQQEDSAVYLCASSPGGGGGDTQYFGPGTRLTVL.

The V and J genes are TRBV6-1 and TRBJ2-3, with TRBD2 identical over 8 bases. V shed 6 bases and J 3 bases; nucleotides not matched to a gene: 8. CDR1 is MNHNS and CDR2 is SASEGT in the germline V gene. The CDR3 spans 15 residues. The CDR3 spells CASSPKVAGTDTQYF. The CDR3 DNA is TGTGCCAGCAGCCCCAAAGTAGCGGGAACAGATACGCAGTATTTT.

This clone was seen a few times. V and J are TRBV30 and TRBJ1-4; 8 nucleotides match TRBD1. J was trimmed by 7 bases and V by 6 bases; bases with no gene match: 10. The germline CDR1 and CDR2 sequences are GTSNPN and SVGIG (reference sequence). The CDR3 is 14 amino acids. CDR3 DNA sequence: TGTGCCTGCCCCTCACAGGGGGGGAGTGAAAAACTGTTTTTT. Its translation: CACPSQGGSEKLFF.

This clone was seen a handful of times. The chain is built from TRBV9 and TRBJ2-2, with a tentative D call TRBD1 (6 bases). Germline V gene lookup returns CDR1 SGDLS and CDR2 YYNGEE. V was shortened by 0 bases and J by 4 bases, with 10 bases between the two germline ends. This CDR3 spans 15 amino acids. The CDR3 DNA reads TGTGCCAGCAGCGTAGACCAACAGGGCACCGGGGAGCTGTTTTTT. Protein sequence: CASSVDQQGTGELFF. Using reference TRBV9 and TRBJ2-2 for the parts outside the CDR3, the full variable domain is DSGVTQTPKHLITATGQRVTLRCSPRSGDLSVYWYQQSLDQGLQFLIQYYNGEERAKGNILERFSAQQFPDLHSELNLSSLELGDSALYFCASSVDQQGTGELFFGEGSRLTVL.

The chain has TRBV7-9 and TRBJ2-3; D is undetermined. The CDR3 has 12 residues. Germline V gene lookup returns CDR1 SEHNR and CDR2 FQNEAQ (reference sequence). V lost 1 base and J 4 bases, leaving 3 bases between the germline ends. As DNA, the CDR3 is TGTGCCAGCAGCTTAGGGCCAGATACGCAGTATTTT. Translated, it gives CASSLGPDTQYF.

J is TRBJ1-6 and V is TRBV5-1, with 7 bases matching TRBD1. CDR1 and CDR2 (germline): SGHRS, YFSETQ. The CDR3 sequence is 15 residues long. V dropped 0 bases and J dropped 6; count of bases not matched to a gene: 3. In nucleotides, the CDR3 is TGCGCCAGCAGCTTGGCAGGGGGAATTAATTCACCCCTCCACTTT. Its translation is CASSLAGGINSPLHF.

This chain uses TRBV2 with TRBJ1-2, with D uncertain. The germline CDR1 and CDR2 sequences are SNHLY and FYNNEI. The CDR3 sequence is 13 residues long. The V and J ends lost 3 bases and 2 bases respectively, with 7 bases between them. The CDR3 bases are TGTGCCAGCAGTGAGGGGAGCAACTATGGCTACACCTTC. Its translation: CASSEGSNYGYTF.

This clone was seen a single time. CDR3 nucleotide sequence: TGTGCCAGCAGAAGGGCCCCTAGCGGGAGGGCCGATTCCTACGAGCAGTACTTC. This gives the protein CASRRAPSGRADSYEQYF. The genes are TRBV28 and TRBJ2-7; 12 positions match TRBD2. Germline CDR1 is MDHEN and CDR2 is SYDVKM. There are 18 residues in the CDR3. After removal of 6 bases from V and 1 base from J, the junction contained 13 bases not matched to a gene.